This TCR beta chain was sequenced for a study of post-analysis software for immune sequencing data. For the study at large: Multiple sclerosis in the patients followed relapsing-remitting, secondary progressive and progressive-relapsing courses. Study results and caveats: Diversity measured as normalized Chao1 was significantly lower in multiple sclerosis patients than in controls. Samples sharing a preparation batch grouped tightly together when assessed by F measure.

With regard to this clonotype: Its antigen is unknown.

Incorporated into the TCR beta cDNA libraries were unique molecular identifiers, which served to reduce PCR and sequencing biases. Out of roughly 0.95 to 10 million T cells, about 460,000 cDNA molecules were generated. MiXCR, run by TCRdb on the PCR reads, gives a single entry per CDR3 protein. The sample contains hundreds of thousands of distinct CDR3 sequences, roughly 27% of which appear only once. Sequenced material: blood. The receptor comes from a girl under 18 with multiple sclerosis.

The CDR3 is CSASLRRTYNEQFF. The CDR3 coding sequence is TGCAGTGCTAGTTTGAGGCGGACCTACAATGAGCAGTTCTTC. The rearrangement links TRBV20-1 to TRBJ2-1; D remains ambiguous. Germline CDR1 DFQATT, CDR2 SNEGSKA (reference sequence). Trimming took off 3 bases at V and 2 bases at J, with 11 bases between the two ends. The CDR3 has 14 residues.